This TCR beta chain was obtained from a study of beta chain features in type 1 diabetes. The study, taken as a whole, reports: Shorter templates might be favored by PCR, equally in patients and controls.

Comment on this clone: What it binds is not known.

Between the trimmed V and J ends, which lost 0 bases and 0 bases, there was a span of 3 bases. CDR3 length: 13 amino acids. Germline V gene data show CDR1 as SGHVS and CDR2 as FNYEAQ. cDNA synthesis used the whole RNA isolate, giving expressed TCRB sequences. On average, stem cell-like memory T cell samples had approximately 930,000 reads. Sequenced by immunoSEQ multiplex PCR; TCRdb stores in-frame clones only, minus some. Among fewer than 20,000 clones listed, 45% to 55% were seen once. Per donor, one heparinised blood draw averaged approximately 120 mL. Central memory, naive, regulatory and stem cell-like memory CD4+ cells were sorted by CD45RO/CCR7/CD25/CD127/CD95/CD27.

The receptor was derived from a woman between 18 and 30 years old in good health. Sequenced: stem cell memory CD4+ T cells from blood. The rearrangement uses TRBV7-6 and TRBJ2-7; D not certain. The DNA for the CDR3 is TGTGCCAGCAGCTTAGCTAACTCCTACGAGCAGTACTTC. It translates to CASSLANSYEQYF.